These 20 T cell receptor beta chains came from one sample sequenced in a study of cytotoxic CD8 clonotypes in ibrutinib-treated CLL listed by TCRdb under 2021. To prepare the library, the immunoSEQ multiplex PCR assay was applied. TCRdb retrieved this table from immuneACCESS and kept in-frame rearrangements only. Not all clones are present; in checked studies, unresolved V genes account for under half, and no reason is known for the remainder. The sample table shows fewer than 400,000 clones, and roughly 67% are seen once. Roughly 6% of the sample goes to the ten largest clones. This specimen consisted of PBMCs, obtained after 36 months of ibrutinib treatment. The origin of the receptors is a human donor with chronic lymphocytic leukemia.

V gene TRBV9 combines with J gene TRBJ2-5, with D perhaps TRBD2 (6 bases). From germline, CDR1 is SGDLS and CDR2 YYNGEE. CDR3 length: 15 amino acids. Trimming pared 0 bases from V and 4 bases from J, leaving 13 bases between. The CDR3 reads CASSVANGGPETQYF. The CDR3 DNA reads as TGTGCCAGCAGCGTAGCTAACGGGGGTCCAGAGACCCAGTACTTC.

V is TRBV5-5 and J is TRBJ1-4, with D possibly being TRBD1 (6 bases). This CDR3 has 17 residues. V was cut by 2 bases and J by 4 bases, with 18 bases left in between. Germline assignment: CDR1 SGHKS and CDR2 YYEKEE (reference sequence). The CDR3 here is CASSFPPGGADNEKLFF. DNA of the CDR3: TGTGCCAGCAGCTTTCCTCCCGGGGGGGCGGATAATGAAAAACTGTTTTTT. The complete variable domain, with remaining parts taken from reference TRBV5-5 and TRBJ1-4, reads DAGVTQSPTHLIKTRGQQVTLRCSPISGHKSVSWYQQVLGQGPQFIFQYYEKEERGRGNFPDRFSARQFPNYSSELNVNALLLGDSALYLCASSFPPGGADNEKLFFGSGTQLSVL.

The chain's CDR3 is CASSLDQETQYF. Written as DNA, the CDR3 is TGTGCCAGCAGCTTGGATCAAGAGACCCAGTACTTC. The chain is built from TRBV5-4 and TRBJ2-5; D unresolved. Germline lookup yields CDR1 SGHNT and CDR2 YYREEE (reference sequence). The CDR3 has 12 amino acids. Trimming stripped 0 bases from V and 2 bases from J, with 2 bases between.

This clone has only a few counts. CDR3 region: CASTPQPQHF. The CDR3 DNA reads TGTGCCAGTACCCCTCAGCCCCAGCATTTT. The genes are TRBV19 and TRBJ1-5, with no clear D. Germline values: CDR1 LNHDA, CDR2 SQIVND (reference sequence). V lost 7 bases and J lost 6, with 4 bases in between. This CDR3 has 10 residues.

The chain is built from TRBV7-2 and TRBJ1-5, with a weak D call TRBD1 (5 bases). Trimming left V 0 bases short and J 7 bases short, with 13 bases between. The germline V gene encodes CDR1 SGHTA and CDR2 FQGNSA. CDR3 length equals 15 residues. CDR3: CASSLALRGEQPQHF. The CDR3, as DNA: TGTGCCAGCAGCTTAGCGCTTAGGGGAGAGCAGCCCCAGCATTTT.

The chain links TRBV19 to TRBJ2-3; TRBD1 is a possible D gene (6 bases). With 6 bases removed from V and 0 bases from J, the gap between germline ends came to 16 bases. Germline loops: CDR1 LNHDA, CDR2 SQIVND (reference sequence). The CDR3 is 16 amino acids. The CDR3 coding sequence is TGTGCCAGTAGCCTGATAAGGGGGACGAGCACAGATACGCAGTATTTT. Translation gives CASSLIRGTSTDTQYF.

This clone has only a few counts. This CDR3 reads CAISDHHRDGANYGYTF. CDR3 sequence (DNA): TGTGCCATCAGTGACCACCACAGGGACGGAGCTAACTATGGCTACACCTTC. The chain links TRBV10-3 to TRBJ1-2; maybe TRBD1 (6 bases). Germline CDR1 is ENHRY and CDR2 is SYGVKD. The CDR3 extends over 17 amino acids. The ends were cut back, 3 bases at V and 0 bases at J, with 17 bases in the middle.

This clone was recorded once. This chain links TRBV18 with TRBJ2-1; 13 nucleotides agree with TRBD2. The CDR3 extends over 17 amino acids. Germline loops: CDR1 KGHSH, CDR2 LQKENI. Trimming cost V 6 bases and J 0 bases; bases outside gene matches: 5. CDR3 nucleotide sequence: TGTGCCAGCTCCGGACTAGCGGGAGCTCACTCCTACAATGAGCAGTTCTTC. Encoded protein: CASSGLAGAHSYNEQFF.

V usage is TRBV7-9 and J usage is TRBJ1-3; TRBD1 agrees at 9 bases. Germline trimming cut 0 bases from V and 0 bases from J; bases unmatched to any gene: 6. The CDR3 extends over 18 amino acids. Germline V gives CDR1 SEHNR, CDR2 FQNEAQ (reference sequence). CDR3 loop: CASSLATGGSLSGNTIYF. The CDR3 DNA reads TGTGCCAGCAGCTTAGCGACAGGGGGATCACTCTCTGGAAACACCATATATTTT.

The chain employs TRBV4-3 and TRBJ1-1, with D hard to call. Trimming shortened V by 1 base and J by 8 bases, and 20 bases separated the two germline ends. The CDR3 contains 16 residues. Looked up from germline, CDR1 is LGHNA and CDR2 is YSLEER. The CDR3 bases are TGCGCCAGCAGCCAAGCCGTCCCGCCAGCAACTGGGGAAGCTTTCTTT. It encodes CASSQAVPPATGEAFF.

In DNA form, the CDR3 reads TGTGCCAGCAGCCTCCGGACTAGCGGGGGAAGTACGCAGTATTTT. Its protein product is CASSLRTSGGSTQYF. This chain joins TRBV5-6 and TRBJ2-3; 13 bases line up with TRBD2. Per germline, CDR1 SGHDT and CDR2 YYEEEE. The CDR3 runs to 15 residues. With 4 bases clipped from V and 8 bases from J, the junction kept 7 bases outside the gene matches.

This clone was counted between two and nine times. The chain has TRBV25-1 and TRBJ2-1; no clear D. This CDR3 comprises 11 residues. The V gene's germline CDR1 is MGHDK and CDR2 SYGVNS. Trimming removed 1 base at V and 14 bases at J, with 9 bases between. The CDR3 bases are TGTGCCAGCAGTGAATTGACCAGAGAGTTCTTC. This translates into CASSELTREFF.

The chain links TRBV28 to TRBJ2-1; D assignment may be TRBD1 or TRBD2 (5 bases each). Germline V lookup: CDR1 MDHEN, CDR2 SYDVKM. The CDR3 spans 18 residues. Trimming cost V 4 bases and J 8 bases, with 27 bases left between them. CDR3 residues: CASSSLFVLGTGFDEQFF. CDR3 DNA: TGTGCCAGCAGTTCCCTGTTTGTCCTGGGGACCGGGTTCGATGAGCAGTTCTTC. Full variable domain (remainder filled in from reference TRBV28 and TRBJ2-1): DVKVTQSSRYLVKRTGEKVFLECVQDMDHENMFWYRQDPGLGLRLIYFSYDVKMKEKGDIPEGYSVSREKKERFSLILESASTNQTSMYLCASSSLFVLGTGFDEQFFGPGTRLTVL.

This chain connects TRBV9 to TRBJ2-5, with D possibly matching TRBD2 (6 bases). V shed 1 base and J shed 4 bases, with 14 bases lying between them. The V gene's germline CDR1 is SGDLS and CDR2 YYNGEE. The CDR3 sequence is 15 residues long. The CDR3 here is CASSVFQGGGETQYF. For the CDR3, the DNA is TGTGCCAGCAGCGTATTCCAGGGAGGCGGAGAGACCCAGTACTTC.

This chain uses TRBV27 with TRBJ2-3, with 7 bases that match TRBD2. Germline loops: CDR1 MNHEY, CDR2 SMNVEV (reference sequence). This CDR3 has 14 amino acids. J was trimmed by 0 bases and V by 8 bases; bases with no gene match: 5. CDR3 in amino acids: CASGRGGSTDTQYF. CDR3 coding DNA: TGTGCCAGCGGACGCGGGGGTAGCACAGATACGCAGTATTTT.

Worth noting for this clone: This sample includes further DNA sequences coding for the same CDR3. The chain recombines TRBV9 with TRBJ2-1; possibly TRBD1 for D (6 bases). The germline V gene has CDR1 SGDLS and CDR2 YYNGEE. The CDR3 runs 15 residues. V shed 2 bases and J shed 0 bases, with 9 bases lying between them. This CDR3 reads CASSVQGPSYNEQFF. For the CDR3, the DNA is TGTGCCAGCAGCGTCCAGGGGCCCTCCTACAATGAGCAGTTCTTC.

The CDR3, as DNA: TGTGCCAGCAGCTTAGGCCGATCAGATACGCAGTATTTT. Translating gives CASSLGRSDTQYF. The chain couples TRBV11-3 to TRBJ2-3; D not resolved. Per germline, CDR1 SGHNT and CDR2 YENEEA. CDR3 size: 13 residues. Trimming removed 1 base from V and 4 bases from J, with 6 bases in between.

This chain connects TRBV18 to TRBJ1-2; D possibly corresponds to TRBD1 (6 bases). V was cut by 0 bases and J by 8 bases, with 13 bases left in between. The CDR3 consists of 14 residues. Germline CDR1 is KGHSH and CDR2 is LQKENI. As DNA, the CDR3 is TGTGCCAGCTCACCACCGGCGGCAGGGGAGGGCTACACCTTC. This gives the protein CASSPPAAGEGYTF.

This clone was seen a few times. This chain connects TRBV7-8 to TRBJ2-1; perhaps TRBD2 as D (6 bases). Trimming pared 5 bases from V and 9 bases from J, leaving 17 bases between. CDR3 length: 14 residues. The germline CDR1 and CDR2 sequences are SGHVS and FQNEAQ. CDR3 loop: CASSTTEVEGEQFF. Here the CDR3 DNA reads TGTGCCAGCAGCACAACCGAGGTGGAGGGTGAGCAGTTCTTC.

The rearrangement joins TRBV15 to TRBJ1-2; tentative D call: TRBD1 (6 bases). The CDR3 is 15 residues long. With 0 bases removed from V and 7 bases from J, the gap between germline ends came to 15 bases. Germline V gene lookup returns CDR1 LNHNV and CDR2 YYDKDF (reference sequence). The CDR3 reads CATSRDGGDWSGYTF. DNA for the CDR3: TGTGCCACCAGCAGAGATGGGGGCGATTGGTCTGGCTACACCTTC.